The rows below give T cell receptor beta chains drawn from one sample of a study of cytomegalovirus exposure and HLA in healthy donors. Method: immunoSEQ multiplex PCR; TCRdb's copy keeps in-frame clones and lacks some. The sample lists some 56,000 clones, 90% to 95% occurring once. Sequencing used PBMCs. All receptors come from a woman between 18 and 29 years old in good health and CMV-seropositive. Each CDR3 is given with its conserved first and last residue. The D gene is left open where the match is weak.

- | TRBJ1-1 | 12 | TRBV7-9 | CASSQGGTEAFF
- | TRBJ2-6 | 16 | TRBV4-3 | CASSQGAVSGANVLTF
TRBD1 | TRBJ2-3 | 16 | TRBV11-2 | CASSLVGTVNTDTQYF
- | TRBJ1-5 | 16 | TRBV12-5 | CASGLVGGPGNQPQHF
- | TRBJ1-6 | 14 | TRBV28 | CASSRGVNNSPLHF
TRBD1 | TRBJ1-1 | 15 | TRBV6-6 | CASSYPGTGNTEAFF
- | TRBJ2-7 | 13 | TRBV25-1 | CASTPSGSYEQYF
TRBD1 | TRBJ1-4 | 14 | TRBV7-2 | CASSYDRAREKLFF
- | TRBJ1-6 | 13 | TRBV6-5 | CASSVTGKTPLHF
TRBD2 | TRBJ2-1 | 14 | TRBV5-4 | CASSLDSGGNEQFF